Sequencing of this T cell receptor beta chain was carried out in a study of cytomegalovirus exposure and HLA in healthy donors. This PCR relied on a set of 60 Vbeta primers and 13 Jbeta primers. Method: immunoSEQ multiplex PCR; TCRdb's copy keeps in-frame clones and lacks some. Among some 170,000 clones, 75% to 80% were seen once, and the ten largest hold roughly 6%. The germline gives CDR1 SQVTM, CDR2 ANQGSEA. This CDR3 is built from 11 residues. Trimming removed 6 bases at V and 8 bases at J, with 10 bases between. The chain couples TRBV29-1 to TRBJ1-4; D is unclear. Sequencing was carried out using PBMCs. This clonotype was sampled from a man aged 40-49 years in good health and CMV-seropositive. The CDR3 is CSVVVTEKLFF. CDR3 nucleotide sequence: TGCAGCGTCGTGGTGACAGAAAAACTGTTTTTT.